The next 18 T cell receptor beta chains were all read from a single sample in a study of blood T cell repertoires in COVID-19. Method: immunoSEQ multiplex PCR; TCRdb's copy keeps in-frame clones and lacks some. The table lists roughly 190,000 clones, 80% to 90% of them singletons, with around 14% in the top ten. Sequenced: peripheral blood. All receptors come from a man in his thirties or forties with active or convalescent COVID-19.

The chain recombines TRBV29-1 with TRBJ1-2; D may be TRBD1 (5 bases). Looked up from germline, CDR1 is SQVTM and CDR2 is ANQGSEA. The CDR3 totals 14 residues. V lost 1 base and J 4 bases, leaving 13 bases between the germline ends. The CDR3 sequence: CSVEGGPGRYGYTF. CDR3 coding DNA: TGCAGCGTTGAAGGTGGGCCAGGGCGCTATGGCTACACCTTC.

The CDR3 reads CSVPPGGTNTEAFF. The DNA for the CDR3 is TGCAGCGTCCCCCCCGGGGGAACGAACACTGAAGCTTTCTTT. The chain recombines TRBV29-1 with TRBJ1-1, with D tentatively TRBD1 (5 bases). CDR3 size: 14 residues. Germline-derived CDR1 and CDR2 are SQVTM and ANQGSEA. V lost 6 bases and J 1 base, leaving 15 bases between the germline ends.

This chain joins TRBV6-2 or TRBV6-3 and TRBJ2-2; possible D gene TRBD1, 5 bases. With 6 bases removed from V and 6 bases from J, the gap between germline ends came to 11 bases. This CDR3 region has 13 residues. The germline V gene encodes CDR1 MNHEY and CDR2 SVGEGT. In DNA, the CDR3 is TGTGCCAGCAGCCTAAGGGGTCCCGGGGAGCTGTTTTTT. Translated: CASSLRGPGELFF.

The rearrangement uses TRBV19 and TRBJ2-7, with 13 bases identical to TRBD2. Trimming at V came to 4 bases and at J to 1 base, leaving 10 bases not matched to a gene. CDR1 and CDR2 (germline): LNHDA, SQIVND (reference sequence). This CDR3 is built from 18 residues. The CDR3 reads CASSTKGLAGRISYEQYF. DNA of the CDR3: TGTGCCAGTAGTACCAAGGGACTAGCGGGAAGGATTTCCTACGAGCAGTACTTC. The full variable domain, completed using reference TRBV19 and TRBJ2-7, is DGGITQSPKYLFRKEGQNVTLSCEQNLNHDAMYWYRQDPGQGLRLIYYSQIVNDFQKGDIAEGYSVSREKKESFPLTVTSAQKNPTAFYLCASSTKGLAGRISYEQYFGPGTRLTVT.

V is TRBV21-1 and J is TRBJ1-2; TRBD1 was called by the table and not checked on the DNA. TRBV21-1 is marked as a pseudogene. This CDR3 has 13 amino acids. The CDR3 DNA reads as TGTGCCAGCAGCACCGACAGGAGCTATGGCTACACCTTC. Translated: CASSTDRSYGYTF.

The chain has TRBV19 and TRBJ2-7; 7 bases are a match to TRBD1. The CDR3 sequence is 16 residues long. J was trimmed by 3 bases and V by 0 bases; bases with no gene match: 8. Germline CDR1 reads LNHDA; CDR2 reads SQIVND (reference sequence). The CDR3 spells CASSIELTGKRYEQYF. The CDR3 nucleotides read TGTGCCAGTAGTATAGAACTGACAGGGAAACGCTACGAGCAGTACTTC.

The chain has TRBV24-1 and TRBJ2-7, with 7 bases that match TRBD1. This CDR3 has 14 residues. V trimming: 3 bases; J trimming: 6 bases; junction bases outside the gene matches: 7. In germline, CDR1 is KGHDR, CDR2 SFDVKD. Written as DNA, the CDR3 is TGTGCCACCAGTGATGCGACAGGGTTGAGCGAGCAGTACTTC. Translation: CATSDATGLSEQYF.

The rearrangement links TRBV12-5 to TRBJ2-1; 11 bases are a match to TRBD1. CDR1 is LGHNT, CDR2 FRNRAP, per germline. The J segment lost 8 bases and the V segment lost 1 base, leaving 4 bases of the junction unmatched. The CDR3 runs 15 residues. The DNA of the CDR3 is TGTGCTAGTGGTTTGGGGGGACAGGGGGGCCATGAGCAGTTCTTC. This encodes CASGLGGQGGHEQFF.

CDR3 sequence: CAISDEPVNTEAFF. The CDR3 region has the DNA TGTGCCATCAGTGACGAGCCGGTGAACACTGAAGCTTTCTTT. The chain carries TRBV10-3 and TRBJ1-1, with no clear D. V gave up 3 bases and J gave up 0 bases, with 8 bases separating them. CDR3 length equals 14 residues. From germline, CDR1 is ENHRY and CDR2 SYGVKD.

The V and J genes are TRBV5-1 and TRBJ1-2; 9 bases are a match to TRBD1. In germline, CDR1 is SGHRS, CDR2 YFSETQ. There are 15 residues in the CDR3. Trimming removed 4 bases from V and 4 bases from J; junction bases left unmatched: 8. This CDR3 reads CASSPRPGQGYGYTF. The CDR3 DNA follows: TGCGCCAGCAGCCCCCGTCCGGGACAGGGCTATGGCTACACCTTC.

The chain joins TRBV9 to TRBJ2-3, with 8 bases lining up with TRBD2. This CDR3 spans 15 amino acids. CDR1 is SGDLS and CDR2 is YYNGEE in the germline V gene. Trimming took 4 bases from V and 2 from J; bases not matched to a gene: 6. The CDR3 loop is CASSPGLVFTDTQYF. The DNA for the CDR3 is TGTGCCAGCAGCCCGGGACTAGTCTTCACAGATACGCAGTATTTT.

This sequence joins TRBV2 and TRBJ1-6, with a tentative D call TRBD1 (5 bases). The CDR3 covers 15 residues. Trimming left V 3 bases short and J 9 bases short, with 15 bases between. Germline CDR1 SNHLY, CDR2 FYNNEI. The CDR3 bases are TGTGCCAGCAGTGAGGCCCGGATCGGGGGTTCACCCCTCCACTTT. Translated: CASSEARIGGSPLHF.

This sequence joins TRBV11-2 and TRBJ2-1, with TRBD2 matching over 7 bases. Germline V lookup: CDR1 SGHAT, CDR2 FQNNGV. Trimming took 6 bases from V and 4 from J; bases not matched to a gene: 12. The CDR3 sequence is 16 residues long. CDR3 in amino acids: CASRGSFGGTYNEQFF. For the CDR3, the DNA is TGTGCCAGCAGGGGATCATTCGGGGGGACTTACAATGAGCAGTTCTTC.

The rearrangement links TRBV28 to TRBJ1-4; 8 bases line up with TRBD1. The CDR3 loop spans 15 amino acids. Looked up from germline, CDR1 is MDHEN and CDR2 is SYDVKM. Trimming took 3 bases from V and 8 from J; bases not matched to a gene: 8. CDR3 sequence reads: CASSFSTGAGEKLFF. Here the CDR3 DNA reads TGTGCCAGCAGTTTCTCGACAGGGGCGGGGGAAAAACTGTTTTTT.

This chain uses TRBV29-1 with TRBJ1-6; D is uncertain. Trimming shortened V by 5 bases and J by 0 bases, and 11 bases separated the two germline ends. The length of the CDR3 is 15 residues. Germline V lookup: CDR1 SQVTM, CDR2 ANQGSEA. The CDR3 DNA reads TGCAGCGTTAAGACATCGAGCTCCTATAATTCACCCCTCCACTTT. Translated: CSVKTSSSYNSPLHF.

The J gene is TRBJ2-1, the V gene TRBV5-1, with TRBD2 identical over 8 bases. The CDR3 runs to 17 residues. V lost 4 bases, J lost 0 bases, and 9 bases stayed unmatched. CDR1 and CDR2 from the germline V gene are SGHRS and YFSETQ. CDR3 coding DNA: TGCGCCAGCAGCCCCCAAACCGGGACTAGCTCCTACAATGAGCAGTTCTTC. It codes for CASSPQTGTSSYNEQFF.

The chain carries TRBV6-1 and TRBJ2-7, with 7 bases that match TRBD2. The CDR3 runs to 14 residues. Germline V CDR1 and CDR2: MNHNS, SASEGT. The V and J ends lost 3 bases and 0 bases, in that order; junction bases with no gene match: 2. CDR3 amino acids: CASSDGGSSYEQYF. The CDR3 coding sequence is TGTGCCAGCAGTGACGGGGGGTCCTCCTACGAGCAGTACTTC.

The chain couples TRBV5-1 to TRBJ2-5, with 8 positions matching TRBD2. J gave up 2 bases and V 0 bases, and 3 bases lay outside the gene matches. The CDR3 totals 15 residues. The germline V gene encodes CDR1 SGHRS and CDR2 YFSETQ. The CDR3 DNA reads as TGCGCCAGCAGCTTGGTGGGCGGGGGGCAAGAGACCCAGTACTTC. This sequence encodes CASSLVGGGQETQYF.